The clone carrying this T cell receptor beta chain was observed once. The data were produced by immunoSEQ multiplex PCR, yet TCRdb's version contains in-frame clones alone and is incomplete. Seen here are tens of thousands of clones, about 94% observed once, and the top ten hold about 3.9%. The sample comes from a study of technical replicates of blood from several donors. The J segment lost 6 bases and the V segment lost 0 bases, leaving 5 bases of the junction unmatched. The length of the CDR3 is 13 residues. Germline loops: CDR1 GTSNPN, CDR2 SVGIG (reference sequence). The gene calls are TRBV30 and TRBJ2-7; 7 bases fit TRBD1. The clonotype originates from a human donor in good health. Some clones in this sample may be carry-over from other donors' samples. Sample: PBMCs. DNA of the CDR3: TGTGCCTGGAGTGTGGCACAGGGGAGCGAGCAGTACTTC. This encodes CAWSVAQGSEQYF.